This entry lists 2 T cell receptor beta chains sequenced from one sample in a study of pediatric ulcerative colitis. Only in-frame clones appear in the TCRdb table, and some are missing; sequencing was by immunoSEQ multiplex PCR. The sample shows some 14,000 clones, about 87% of them seen only once. Sequencing input: blood. All receptors derive from a boy aged 5-17 years with moderate ulcerative colitis.

The chain has TRBV6-1 and TRBJ2-5, with 7 bases that match TRBD1. Per germline, CDR1 MNHNS and CDR2 SASEGT. CDR3 length: 13 residues. Trimming took 6 bases from V and 5 from J; bases not matched to a gene: 6. CDR3 coding DNA: TGTGCCAGCAGAAAACAGGGGCGGGAGACCCAGTACTTC. This sequence encodes CASRKQGRETQYF.

J is TRBJ2-2 and V is TRBV6-6; D unclear. CDR1 and CDR2 from the germline V gene are MNHNY and SVGAGI (reference sequence). V lost 2 bases, J lost 9 bases, and 7 bases lay in between. The CDR3 is 12 amino acids. The CDR3: CASSYGHRELFF. CDR3 DNA sequence: TGTGCCAGCAGTTACGGTCACCGGGAGCTGTTTTTT.